This T cell receptor beta chain was identified during a study of beta chain features in type 1 diabetes. Whole-study context: Cells sorted and examined across all samples totaled more than 95,000,000. Findings and caveats of the study: A PCR bias possibly favoring shorter templates would apply equally to patients and controls. When Type 1 diabetes patients were examined, their TCRB CDR3s proved moderately but significantly shorter in all four CD4+ subsets.

The isolated RNA, all of it, was reverse transcribed, so expressed TCRB transcripts were what got sequenced. The repertoire was sequenced with immunoSEQ multiplex PCR; TCRdb's copy has only in-frame clones and lacks some. The sample shows some 410,000 clones, approximately 10% of them seen only once. Concerning this clone itself: The antigen remains unidentified.

This CDR3 region has 15 residues. Trimming pared 2 bases from V and 5 bases from J, leaving 15 bases between. Germline CDR1 is GTSNPN and CDR2 is SVGIG (reference sequence). The V call is TRBV30, the J call TRBJ1-4; TRBD1 is a possible D gene (5 bases). Source material: naive CD4+ T cells from blood. The receptor was isolated from a woman between 18 and 30 years old in good health. The CDR3, as DNA: TGTGCCTGGAGTCCGACTGGGACGGGGAATGAAAAACTGTTTTTT. This translates into CAWSPTGTGNEKLFF.